Listed below are T cell receptor beta chains from one sample, sequenced in a study of identical twins' blood T cells. Via MiXCR, TCRdb re-called the 5' RACE reads, giving one row per CDR3 protein. The sample holds about 370,000 distinct CDR3 sequences, over 25% seen once. The material sequenced was PBMCs. These receptors all come from a woman aged 18 to 55 in good health. CDR3s include the opening cysteine and the closing phenylalanine or tryptophan. D genes are given only for firm matches. Size is omitted from some rows. Given values are once, few, many or a class for expanded clones.

D gene | J gene | clone size | V gene | CDR3 DNA | CDR3 protein
NA | TRBJ1-2 | many | TRBV14 | TGTGCCAGCAGTTGGGACGGAGACTATGGCTACACCTTC | CASSWDGDYGYTF
NA | TRBJ1-3 | many | TRBV20-1 | TGCAGTGTTTACCCGGGGACCAACTCGGACACCATATATTTT | CSVYPGTNSDTIYF
NA | TRBJ2-1 | NA | TRBV9 | TGTGCCAGCAGCGCCCCAAACGGCTACAATGAGCAGTTCTTC | CASSAPNGYNEQFF
TRBD1 | TRBJ2-5 | NA | TRBV12-5 | TGTGCTAGTGGTAGAGGACAGGCGCAAGAGACCCAGTACTTC | CASGRGQAQETQYF
NA | TRBJ2-3 | many | TRBV29-1 | TGCAGCGTTGGGCGGGGATCTAGCACAGATACGCAGTATTTT | CSVGRGSSTDTQYF
NA | TRBJ1-1 | NA | TRBV10-3 | TGTGCCATCAGTGTAGCAGGGCCGGGAACTGAAGCTTTCTTT | CAISVAGPGTEAFF
NA | TRBJ1-4 | few | TRBV7-6 | TGTGCCAGCGGAAGTGTTGAAAAACTGTTTTTT | CASGSVEKLFF
NA | TRBJ1-2 | many | TRBV2 | TGTGCCAGCAGAGGGTTGACAGCTAACTATGGCTACACCTTC | CASRGLTANYGYTF
NA | TRBJ2-3 | many | TRBV6-5 | TGTGCCAGCAGGCCTCGCACTAGCTCAGATACGCAGTATTTT | CASRPRTSSDTQYF
NA | TRBJ2-1 | NA | TRBV11-1 | TGTGCCAGCAGCTTGGACTACTCCTACAATGAGCAGTTCTTC | CASSLDYSYNEQFF
NA | TRBJ1-3 | few | TRBV12-3/TRBV12-4 | TGTGCCAGCAGGATGGACTTAAGCTCTGGAAACACCATATATTTT | CASRMDLSSGNTIYF
TRBD1 | TRBJ2-2 | few | TRBV6-2/TRBV6-3 | TGTGCCAGCAACAGGGGACAAAGAAGCACCGGGGAGCTGTTTTTT | CASNRGQRSTGELFF
NA | TRBJ2-7 | NA | TRBV20-1 | TGCAGTGCAGGGGGACGGGGAGAGCAGTACTTC | CSAGGRGEQYF
NA | TRBJ1-5 | few | TRBV2 | TGTGCCAGCAGTGGGTCTAGGGGGAATCAGCCCCAGCATTTT | CASSGSRGNQPQHF
NA | TRBJ2-1 | few | TRBV14 | TGTGCCAGCAGCCATGACCTTTACAATGAGCAGTTCTTC | CASSHDLYNEQFF
NA | TRBJ2-5 | few | TRBV9 | TGTGCCAGCAGCGGTGGCGGGGCGCAAGAGACCCAGTACTTC | CASSGGGAQETQYF
NA | TRBJ2-7 | few | TRBV5-6 | TGTGCCAGCAGCGTCCGGGACTACGAGCAGTACTTC | CASSVRDYEQYF
NA | TRBJ2-5 | NA | TRBV29-1 | TGCAGCGTCGAATTTGTCCCGGGACTGACACAAGAGACCCAGTACTTC | CSVEFVPGLTQETQYF
NA | TRBJ1-3 | NA | TRBV11-3 | TGTTCCAGCAGCTTAGTCTCCAGGGGTGGAAACACCATATATTTT | CSSSLVSRGGNTIYF
NA | TRBJ2-7 | NA | TRBV12-3/TRBV12-4 | TGTGCCAGCAGTCCTGGACAGCTTGTTCAGTACTTC | CASSPGQLVQYF
NA | TRBJ1-1 | NA | TRBV28 | TGTGCCAGCATCTGGGGGGGAGGAGCTGAAGCTTTCTTT | CASIWGGGAEAFF
NA | TRBJ1-1 | few | TRBV19 | TGTGCCAGTAGTCTGCTCCTTAGCCCGAACACTGAAGCTTTCTTT | CASSLLLSPNTEAFF
NA | TRBJ2-1 | NA | TRBV6-5 | TGTGCCAGCAGTTTATCGGGGTCCCGCTATGAGCAGTTCTTC | CASSLSGSRYEQFF
TRBD1 | TRBJ2-7 | NA | TRBV18 | TGTGCCAGCTCACCACTGGGACAGGATGACGAGCAGTACTTC | CASSPLGQDDEQYF
NA | TRBJ2-1 | NA | TRBV5-1 | TGCGCCAGCAGCTCACCGGGCCTTTCATACAATGAGCAGTTCTTC | CASSSPGLSYNEQFF
NA | TRBJ1-2 | many | TRBV10-3 | TGTGCCATCAGGGCCCCTGGCTATGGCTACACCTTC | CAIRAPGYGYTF
TRBD2 | TRBJ2-1 | NA | TRBV10-3 | TGTGCCATCAGTGGACCACTAGCGGGACACAATGAGCAGTTCTTC | CAISGPLAGHNEQFF
NA | TRBJ1-6 | few | TRBV6-5 | TGTGCCAGCAGTTACGGGACTCAATATAATTCACCCCTCCACTTT | CASSYGTQYNSPLHF
TRBD2 | TRBJ2-3 | NA | TRBV20-1 | TGCAGTGCTAATTTAGGCGGGAGTTTGGCAGATACGCAGTATTTT | CSANLGGSLADTQYF
NA | TRBJ1-2 | few | TRBV2 | TGTGCCAGCAGTGAAACAGGGAGCTATGGCTACACCTTC | CASSETGSYGYTF
NA | TRBJ2-2 | NA | TRBV6-2/TRBV6-3 | TGTGCCAGCAGTTCTACAGACCGAGTCGGCGGGGAGCTGTTTTTT | CASSSTDRVGGELFF
NA | TRBJ2-7 | few | TRBV20-1 | TGCAGTGCTTTGATGTACTACGAGCAGTACTTC | CSALMYYEQYF
NA | TRBJ1-1 | NA | TRBV29-1 | TGCAGCGTTGAGCTAAAAGGGCAGAACACTGAAGCTTTCTTT | CSVELKGQNTEAFF
TRBD1 | TRBJ2-2 | NA | TRBV10-3 | TGTGCCATCACGACAGGGGGACGGGAGGAGCTGTTTTTT | CAITTGGREELFF
TRBD2 | TRBJ2-7 | many | TRBV29-1 | TGCAGCGTTGAATTCACTAGCGGCTACGAGCAGTACTTC | CSVEFTSGYEQYF
NA | TRBJ2-3 | many | TRBV5-1 | TGCGCCAGCAAAGAGGGAATAGGGAGCACAGATACGCAGTATTTT | CASKEGIGSTDTQYF
NA | TRBJ1-1 | many | TRBV19 | TGTGCCAGTAGTATATATGGAATGAACACTGAAGCTTTCTTT | CASSIYGMNTEAFF
NA | TRBJ2-4 | NA | TRBV2 | TGTGCCAGCAGAAACACGATAGCCAAAAACATTCAGTACTTC | CASRNTIAKNIQYF
NA | TRBJ2-3 | NA | TRBV21-1 | TGTGCCAGCAGCAAGACCCGGACAGGAGAGCCAGATACGCAGTATTTT | CASSKTRTGEPDTQYF
NA | TRBJ1-1 | NA | TRBV12-3/TRBV12-4 | TGTGCCAGCAGCTTACTATGGGGCACTGAAGCTTTCTTT | CASSLLWGTEAFF